The text below deals with one T cell receptor (beta chain). The antigen it binds to is not known. Nothing much larger sits one base from this clone, and base qualities are not available. The sample's time point label is to be understood as: baseline before first vaccination. Samples from vaccinated people were obtained from the UK trials COV001 and COV002, which included a single-blind randomized controlled phase 2/3 trial of AZD1222 (ChAdOx1 nCoV-19) in healthy adults. For TCRbeta chain sequencing, PBMC samples from trial participants were taken at day 0 and at day 28 after the second dose. The CDR3 runs 11 amino acids, cysteine and phenylalanine included. The kept DNA is CDR3 alone, 33 bases in frame from the first base. Trimming costs V 7 bases and J 7 bases, and their ends lie 7 bases apart. CDR1 and CDR2, per the germline V gene, are MNHEY and SVGAGI. The CDR3 regions of human TCRbeta chains were analyzed by immunosequencing. The study's processing was this. TCRs in the repertoires were matched against a reference library of SARS-CoV-2-specific TCRs that had been generated with the MIRA antigen-specificity platform. Breadth was defined as the fraction of unique TCRs that were SARS-CoV-2-associated, and depth was defined as the fraction of total T cells that were SARS-CoV-2-associated. Using the MIRA data, each spike-specific TCR was assigned both to the spike region to which the TCR was reactive and to a CD4 or CD8 class. Log10-transformed breadth and depth values were compared by one-way ANOVA with Sidak's multiple comparisons tests. The table was pulled from immuneACCESS by TCRdb, which kept in-frame rearrangements only. Such tables lose some clones; where checked, under half of the loss comes from unresolved V genes, and the rest has no known cause. For V, J and clone size, that table is used; D and trimming come from the DNA. Across this sample there are around 140,000 clones, with 92% seen only once. Clones ranked in the top ten supply roughly 1.8% of the sample.

The source of the sample is a study of T cell responses to AZD1222 COVID-19 vaccine (dated by TCRdb to about 2021). Context from the whole study: AZD1222 recipients with second doses at about 4 weeks or about 12 weeks were pooled, because spike-specific TCR depth and breadth did not differ between schedules. TCR sequencing was performed for 230 to 250 trial participants, of whom around 200 were given two doses of AZD1222 and around 26 were given two doses of MenACWY control vaccine. Enrollment into the trials was organized by age into subgroups of 18-55, 56-69 and 70-plus years, and those subgroups contained approximately 160, 26 and 62 TCR-sequenced participants, respectively. General study outcomes and caveats: No day 14 peak-response samples were available, so repertoires were characterized only after the peak T cell response. Conclusions about previously exposed vaccinees were limited because only six or seven AZD1222 recipients were SARS-CoV-2 seropositive at baseline. The 56-69-year group was small, and its depth increase did not reach significance, likely because of low power. CD4 TCRs associated with the vaccine covered the entire spike protein, and the dominant responses were in regions 160-218 and 743-854. A significant rise in spike-specific TCR breadth and depth was observed after two AZD1222 doses relative to day 0 and relative to MenACWY recipients. Reportedly, almost half of the unique spike-specific TCRs recognized epitopes lying outside the regions that are mutated in the B.1.351 and B.1.1.7 variants. Most participants were white British and females outnumbered males, and the authors suggested that clonal diversity may have been underestimated.

The chain uses TRBV6-5 and TRBJ2-2; no D gene can be assigned with confidence. This sequence originates from an adult in good health. The sample here was peripheral blood, taken on day 0 of AZD1222 vaccination. The nucleotide sequence reads as follows: TGTGCCAGCAAGGAATTCGGGGAGCTGTTTTTT. It is translated as CASKEFGELFF.